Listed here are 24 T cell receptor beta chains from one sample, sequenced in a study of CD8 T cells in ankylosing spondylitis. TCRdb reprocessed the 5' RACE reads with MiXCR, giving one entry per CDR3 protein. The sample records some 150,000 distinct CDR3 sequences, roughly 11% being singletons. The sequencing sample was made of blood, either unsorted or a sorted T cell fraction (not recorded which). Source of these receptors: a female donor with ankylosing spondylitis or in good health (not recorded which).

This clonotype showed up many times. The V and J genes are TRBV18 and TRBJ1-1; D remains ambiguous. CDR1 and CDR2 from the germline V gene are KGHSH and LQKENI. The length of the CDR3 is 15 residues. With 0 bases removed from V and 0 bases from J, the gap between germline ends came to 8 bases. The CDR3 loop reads CASSPPGSLNTEAFF. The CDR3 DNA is TGTGCCAGCTCACCACCCGGATCCCTGAACACTGAAGCTTTCTTT.

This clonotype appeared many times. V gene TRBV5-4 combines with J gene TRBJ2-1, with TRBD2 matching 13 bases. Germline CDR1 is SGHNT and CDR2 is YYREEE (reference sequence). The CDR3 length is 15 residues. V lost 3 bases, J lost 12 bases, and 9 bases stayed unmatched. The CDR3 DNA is TGTGCCAGCAGCTCTGGGACTAGCGGGAAATTTGGGCAGTTCTTC. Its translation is CASSSGTSGKFGQFF.

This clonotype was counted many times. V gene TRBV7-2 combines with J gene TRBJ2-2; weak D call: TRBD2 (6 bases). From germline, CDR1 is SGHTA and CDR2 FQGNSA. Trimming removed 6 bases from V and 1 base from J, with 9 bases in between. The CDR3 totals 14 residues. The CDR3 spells CASRASENTGELFF. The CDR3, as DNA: TGTGCCAGCAGAGCTAGCGAGAACACCGGGGAGCTGTTTTTT.

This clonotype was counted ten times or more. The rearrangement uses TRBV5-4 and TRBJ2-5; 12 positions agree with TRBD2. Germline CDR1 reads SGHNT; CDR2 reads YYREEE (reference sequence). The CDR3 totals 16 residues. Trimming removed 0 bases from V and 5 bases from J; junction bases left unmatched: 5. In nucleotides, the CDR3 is TGTGCCAGCAGCTTGGGGCTAGCGGGAGGGCCCGAGACCCAGTACTTC. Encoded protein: CASSLGLAGGPETQYF.

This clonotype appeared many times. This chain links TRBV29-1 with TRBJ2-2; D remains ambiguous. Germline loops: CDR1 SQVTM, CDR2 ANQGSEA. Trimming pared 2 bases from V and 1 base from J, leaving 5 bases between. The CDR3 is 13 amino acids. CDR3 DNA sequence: TGCAGCGTTGAAAACAAGAACACCGGGGAGCTGTTTTTT. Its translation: CSVENKNTGELFF.

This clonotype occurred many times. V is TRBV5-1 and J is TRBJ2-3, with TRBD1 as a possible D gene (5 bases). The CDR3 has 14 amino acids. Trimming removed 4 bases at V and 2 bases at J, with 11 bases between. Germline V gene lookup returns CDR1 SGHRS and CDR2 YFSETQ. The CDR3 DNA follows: TGCGCCAGCAGCCTAATGACAGACACAGATACGCAGTATTTT. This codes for CASSLMTDTDTQYF.

CDR3 nucleotides: TGTGCCAGCAGTTACGGGACTAGCGGTACCGGTGATACGCAGTATTTT. It translates to CASSYGTSGTGDTQYF. This rearrangement joins TRBV6-5 to TRBJ2-3; TRBD2 aligns across 11 bases. Unmatched junction bases numbered 7, after V lost 2 bases and J lost 6 bases. This CDR3 is 16 amino acids long. Germline loops: CDR1 MNHEY, CDR2 SVGAGI.

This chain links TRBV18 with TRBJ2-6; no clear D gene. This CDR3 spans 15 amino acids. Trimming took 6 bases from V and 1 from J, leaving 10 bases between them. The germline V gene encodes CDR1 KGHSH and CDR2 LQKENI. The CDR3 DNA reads TGTGCCAGCTCTCTGGATCAGTCTGGGGCCAACGTCCTGACTTTC. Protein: CASSLDQSGANVLTF.

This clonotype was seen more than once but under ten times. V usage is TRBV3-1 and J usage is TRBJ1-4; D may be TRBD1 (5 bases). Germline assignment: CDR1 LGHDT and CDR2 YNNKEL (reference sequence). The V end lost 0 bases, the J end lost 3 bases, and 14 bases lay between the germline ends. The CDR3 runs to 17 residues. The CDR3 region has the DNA TGTGCCAGCAGCCAAGATCGGCGGGGGTGGGCTAATGAAAAACTGTTTTTT. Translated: CASSQDRRGWANEKLFF.

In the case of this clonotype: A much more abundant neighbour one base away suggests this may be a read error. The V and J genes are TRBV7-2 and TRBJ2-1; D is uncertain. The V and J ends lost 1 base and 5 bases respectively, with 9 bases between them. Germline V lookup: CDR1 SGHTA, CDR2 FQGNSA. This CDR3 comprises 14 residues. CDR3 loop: CASSLGLDHNEQFF. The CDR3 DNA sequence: TGTGCCAGCAGCTTAGGGCTGGACCACAATGAGCAGTTCTTC.

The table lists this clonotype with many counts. CDR3 loop: CSVNGGGSYNEQFF. CDR3 DNA: TGCAGTGTGAACGGGGGAGGCTCCTACAATGAGCAGTTCTTC. V usage is TRBV20-1 and J usage is TRBJ2-1; weak D call: TRBD2 (6 bases). Germline assignment: CDR1 DFQATT and CDR2 SNEGSKA (reference sequence). V gave up 7 bases and J gave up 0 bases, with 13 bases separating them. The CDR3 sequence is 14 residues long.

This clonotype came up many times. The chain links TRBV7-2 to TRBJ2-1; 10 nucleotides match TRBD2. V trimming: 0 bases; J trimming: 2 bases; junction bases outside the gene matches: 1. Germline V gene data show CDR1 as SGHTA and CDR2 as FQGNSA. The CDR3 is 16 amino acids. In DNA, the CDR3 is TGTGCCAGCAGCTTAGCGAGCGGGGGGGCCTACAATGAGCAGTTCTTC. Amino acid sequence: CASSLASGGAYNEQFF.

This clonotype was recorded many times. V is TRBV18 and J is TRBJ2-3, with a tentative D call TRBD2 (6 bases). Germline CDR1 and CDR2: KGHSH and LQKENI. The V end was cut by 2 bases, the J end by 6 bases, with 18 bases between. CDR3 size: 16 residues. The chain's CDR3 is CASSPGGLLFEDTQYF. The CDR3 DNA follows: TGTGCCAGCTCACCAGGCGGACTACTCTTCGAGGATACGCAGTATTTT.

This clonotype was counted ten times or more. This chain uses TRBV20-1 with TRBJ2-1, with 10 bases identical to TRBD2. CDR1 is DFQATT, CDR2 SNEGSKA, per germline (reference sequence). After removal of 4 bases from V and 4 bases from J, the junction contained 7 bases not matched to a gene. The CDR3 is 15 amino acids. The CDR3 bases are TGCAGTGCTACTTCTAGCGGGAGACCTTACAATGAGCAGTTCTTC. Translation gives CSATSSGRPYNEQFF.

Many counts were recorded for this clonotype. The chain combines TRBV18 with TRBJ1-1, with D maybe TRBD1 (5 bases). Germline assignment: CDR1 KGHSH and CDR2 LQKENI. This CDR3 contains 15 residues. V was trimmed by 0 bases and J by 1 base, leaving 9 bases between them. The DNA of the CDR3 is TGTGCCAGCTCACCACCCCCTGGGACGAACACTGAAGCTTTCTTT. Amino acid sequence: CASSPPPGTNTEAFF.

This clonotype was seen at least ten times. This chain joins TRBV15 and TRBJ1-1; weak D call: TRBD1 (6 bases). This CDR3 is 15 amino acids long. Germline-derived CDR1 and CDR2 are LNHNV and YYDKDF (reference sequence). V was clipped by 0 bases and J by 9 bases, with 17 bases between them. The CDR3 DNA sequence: TGTGCCACCAGCAGAGAGGGGGCCCTGGAGGGGAAAGCTTTCTTT. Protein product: CATSREGALEGKAFF.

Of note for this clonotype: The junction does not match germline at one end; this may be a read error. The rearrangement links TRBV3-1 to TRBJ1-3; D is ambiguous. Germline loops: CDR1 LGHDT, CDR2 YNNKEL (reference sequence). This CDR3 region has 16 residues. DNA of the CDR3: TGTACCAGCAGCCCCAAGACACGAAACTCTGGAAACACCATATATTTT. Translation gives CTSSPKTRNSGNTIYF.

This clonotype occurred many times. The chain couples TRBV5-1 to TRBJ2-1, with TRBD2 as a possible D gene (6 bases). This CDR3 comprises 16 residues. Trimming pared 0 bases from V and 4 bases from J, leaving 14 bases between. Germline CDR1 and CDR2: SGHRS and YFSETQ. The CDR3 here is CASSLGGGESYNEQFF. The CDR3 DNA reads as TGCGCCAGCAGCTTGGGCGGCGGGGAGTCGTACAATGAGCAGTTCTTC.

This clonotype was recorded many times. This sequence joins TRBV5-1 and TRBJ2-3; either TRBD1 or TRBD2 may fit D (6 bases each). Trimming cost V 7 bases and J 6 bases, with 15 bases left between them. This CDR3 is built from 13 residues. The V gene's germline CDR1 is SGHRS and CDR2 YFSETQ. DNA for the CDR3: TGCGCCAGCGGGACACTCCGGGGGGATACGCAGTATTTT. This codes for CASGTLRGDTQYF.

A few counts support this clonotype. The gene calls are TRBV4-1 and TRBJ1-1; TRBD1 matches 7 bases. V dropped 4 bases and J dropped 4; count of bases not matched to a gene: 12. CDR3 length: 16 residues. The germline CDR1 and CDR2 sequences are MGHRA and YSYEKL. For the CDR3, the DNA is TGCGCCAGCAGCCTGTCAGCGACAGGGATGGGCACTGAAGCTTTCTTT. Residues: CASSLSATGMGTEAFF.

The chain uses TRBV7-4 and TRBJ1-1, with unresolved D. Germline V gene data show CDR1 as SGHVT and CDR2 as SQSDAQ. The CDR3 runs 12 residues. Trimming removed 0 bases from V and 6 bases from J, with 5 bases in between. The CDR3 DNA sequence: TGTGCCAGCAGCTTAGCCATCTCTGAAGCTTTCTTT. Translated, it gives CASSLAISEAFF. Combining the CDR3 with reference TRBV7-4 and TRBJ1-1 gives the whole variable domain GAGVSQSPRYKVAKRGRDVALRCDSISGHVTLYWYRQTLGQGSEVLTYSQSDAQRDKSGRPSGRFSAERPERSVSTLKIQRTEQGDSAVYLCASSLAISEAFFGQGTRLTVV.

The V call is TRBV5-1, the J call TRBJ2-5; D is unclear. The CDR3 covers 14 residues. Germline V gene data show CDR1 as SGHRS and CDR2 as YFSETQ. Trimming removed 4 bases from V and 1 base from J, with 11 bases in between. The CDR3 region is CASSAARTQETQYF. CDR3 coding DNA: TGCGCCAGCAGCGCGGCCAGGACCCAAGAGACCCAGTACTTC.

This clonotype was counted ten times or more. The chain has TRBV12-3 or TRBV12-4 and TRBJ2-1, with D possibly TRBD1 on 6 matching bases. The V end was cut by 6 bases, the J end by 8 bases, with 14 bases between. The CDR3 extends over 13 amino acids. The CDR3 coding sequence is TGTGCCAGCAGAGGAGACAGGCCGGATGAGCAGTTCTTC. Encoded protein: CASRGDRPDEQFF.

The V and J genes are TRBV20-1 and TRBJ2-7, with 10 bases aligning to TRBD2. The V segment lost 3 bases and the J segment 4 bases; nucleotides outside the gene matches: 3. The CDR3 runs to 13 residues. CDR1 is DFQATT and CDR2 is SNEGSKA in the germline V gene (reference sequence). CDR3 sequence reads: CSASSGRTYEQYF. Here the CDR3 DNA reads TGCAGTGCTAGTAGCGGGAGGACTTACGAGCAGTACTTC.